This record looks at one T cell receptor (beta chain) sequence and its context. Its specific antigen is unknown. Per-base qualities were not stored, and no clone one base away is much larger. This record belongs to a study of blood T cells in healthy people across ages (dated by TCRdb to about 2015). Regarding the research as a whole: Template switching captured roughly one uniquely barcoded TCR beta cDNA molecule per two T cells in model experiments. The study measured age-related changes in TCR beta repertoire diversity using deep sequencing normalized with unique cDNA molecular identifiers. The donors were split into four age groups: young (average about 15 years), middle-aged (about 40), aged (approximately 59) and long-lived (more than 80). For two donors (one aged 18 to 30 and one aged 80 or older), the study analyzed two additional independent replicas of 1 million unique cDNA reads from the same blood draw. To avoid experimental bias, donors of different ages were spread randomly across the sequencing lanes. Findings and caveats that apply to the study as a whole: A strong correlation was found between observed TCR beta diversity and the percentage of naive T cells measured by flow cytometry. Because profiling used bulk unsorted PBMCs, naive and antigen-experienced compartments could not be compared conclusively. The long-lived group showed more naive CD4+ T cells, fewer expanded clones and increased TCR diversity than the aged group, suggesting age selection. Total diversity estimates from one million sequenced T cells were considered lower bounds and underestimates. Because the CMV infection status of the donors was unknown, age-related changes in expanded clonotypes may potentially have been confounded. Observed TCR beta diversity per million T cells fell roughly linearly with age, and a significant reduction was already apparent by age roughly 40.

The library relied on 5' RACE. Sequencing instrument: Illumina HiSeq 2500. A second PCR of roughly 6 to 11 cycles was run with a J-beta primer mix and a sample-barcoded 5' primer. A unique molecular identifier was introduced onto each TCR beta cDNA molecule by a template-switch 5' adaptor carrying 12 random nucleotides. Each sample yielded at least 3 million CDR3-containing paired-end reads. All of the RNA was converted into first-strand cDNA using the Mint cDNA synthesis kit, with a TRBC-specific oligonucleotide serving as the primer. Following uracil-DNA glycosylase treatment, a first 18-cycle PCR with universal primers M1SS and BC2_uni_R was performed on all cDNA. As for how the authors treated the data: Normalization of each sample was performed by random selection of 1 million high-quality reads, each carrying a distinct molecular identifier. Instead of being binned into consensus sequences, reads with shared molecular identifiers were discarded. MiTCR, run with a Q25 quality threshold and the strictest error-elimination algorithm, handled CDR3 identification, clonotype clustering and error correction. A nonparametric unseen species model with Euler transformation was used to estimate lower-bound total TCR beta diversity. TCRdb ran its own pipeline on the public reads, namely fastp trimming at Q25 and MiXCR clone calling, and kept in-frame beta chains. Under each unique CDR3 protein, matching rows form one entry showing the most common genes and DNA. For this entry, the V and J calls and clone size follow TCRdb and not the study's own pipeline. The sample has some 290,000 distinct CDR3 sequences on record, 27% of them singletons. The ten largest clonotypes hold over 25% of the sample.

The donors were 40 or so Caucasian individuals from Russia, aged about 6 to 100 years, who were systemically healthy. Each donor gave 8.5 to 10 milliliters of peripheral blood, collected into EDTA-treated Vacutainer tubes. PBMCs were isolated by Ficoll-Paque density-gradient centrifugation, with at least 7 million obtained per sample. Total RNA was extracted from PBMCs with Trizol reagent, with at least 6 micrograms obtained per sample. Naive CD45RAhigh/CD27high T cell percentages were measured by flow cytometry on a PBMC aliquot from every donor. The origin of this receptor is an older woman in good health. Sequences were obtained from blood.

The CDR3 is CSAREVGAGSYGYTF. The sequenced DNA: TGCAGTGCTAGGGAGGTGGGGGCCGGGAGCTATGGCTACACCTTC. The rearrangement combines TRBV20-1 with TRBJ1-2; a tentative D call is TRBD1 (6 bases match). According to the germline V gene (reference sequence), CDR1 reads DFQATT and CDR2 reads SNEGSKA. The CDR3 numbers 15 residues from cysteine through phenylalanine. CDR3 DNA is the only sequence kept; it has 45 bases, read in frame from the first base. V is shortened by 3 bases, J by 4 bases, and the region joining them spans 18 bases.